These 12 T cell receptor beta chains originate from one sample sequenced in a study of blood T cell repertoires in COVID-19 (dated by TCRdb to the early 2020s). The library relied on the immunoSEQ multiplex PCR assay. TCRdb's version of the immuneACCESS table is confined to in-frame rearrangements and falls short of the full clone set. An unresolved V gene accounts for under half of the shortfall where checked; the remainder is of unknown origin. The sample includes 150,000 to 200,000 clones, with roughly 88% observed a single time. The ten biggest clones cover 13% to 15% of the sample. The sample consisted of PBMCs or T cells enriched from blood (not recorded which). These TCRs come from a man in his forties or fifties who had recovered from COVID-19.

This rearrangement joins TRBV29-1 to TRBJ2-7; 7 bases are a match to TRBD1. Per germline, CDR1 SQVTM and CDR2 ANQGSEA. V was clipped by 6 bases and J by 12 bases; unmatched bases: 8. The CDR3 is 10 amino acids. CDR3 DNA sequence: TGCAGCGTGGCAGACAGGGAACGGTACTTC. Protein: CSVADRERYF.

V usage is TRBV19 and J usage is TRBJ2-1, with 8 bases matching TRBD2. CDR1 and CDR2 (germline): LNHDA, SQIVND (reference sequence). V shed 6 bases, J shed 6 bases, and the junction held 10 bases outside the gene matches. CDR3 size: 15 residues. The CDR3 DNA follows: TGTGCCAGTAGCACCGGGACTAGGGTCCCCAATGAGCAGTTCTTC. The encoded protein is CASSTGTRVPNEQFF.

V and J are TRBV27 and TRBJ1-6, with 10 bases aligning to TRBD1. Germline-derived CDR1 and CDR2 are MNHEY and SMNVEV (reference sequence). The V gene end was trimmed by 5 bases and the J gene end by 6 bases; junction bases not matched to a gene: 7. The CDR3 is made up of 16 amino acids. The CDR3 region has the DNA TGTGCCAGCAGTCCCTGGACAGGGGGTTCTAATTCACCCCTCCACTTT. It yields the protein CASSPWTGGSNSPLHF.

The rearrangement uses TRBV4-2 and TRBJ1-1; TRBD1 aligns across 8 bases. CDR3 length: 16 residues. With V trimmed by 4 bases and J by 1 base, 8 bases remained unmatched. The germline V gene has CDR1 LGHNA and CDR2 YNFKEQ. The CDR3 nucleotides read TGTGCCAGCAGCCGCCCGGGGACAGGTTCGAACACTGAAGCTTTCTTT. Protein: CASSRPGTGSNTEAFF.

The V call is TRBV6-4, the J call TRBJ2-7, with a tentative D call TRBD2 (5 bases). The V end lost 4 bases, the J end lost 4 bases, and 17 bases lay between the germline ends. This CDR3 has 15 amino acids. Germline CDR1 reads MRHNA; CDR2 reads SNTAGT. The CDR3 loop reads CASSVCGRRGYEQYF. The DNA of the CDR3 is TGTGCCAGCAGTGTCTGCGGCCGCCGGGGATACGAGCAGTACTTC.

CDR3 loop: CASSRTGTSGGSGANVLTF. The DNA of the CDR3 is TGCGCCAGCAGCCGCACCGGGACTAGCGGGGGGTCTGGGGCCAACGTCCTGACTTTC. The chain combines TRBV4-1 with TRBJ2-6; 15 bases agree with TRBD2. Germline V lookup: CDR1 MGHRA, CDR2 YSYEKL. This CDR3 spans 19 amino acids. J gave up 1 base and V 4 bases, and 5 bases lay outside the gene matches.

This chain joins TRBV6-5 and TRBJ1-1; a possible D gene is TRBD1 (5 bases). CDR1 and CDR2 from the germline V gene are MNHEY and SVGAGI. The CDR3 totals 15 residues. V was clipped by 0 bases and J by 3 bases, with 11 bases between them. The CDR3 region is CASSYSVRADTEAFF. CDR3 in DNA: TGTGCCAGCAGTTACTCGGTCAGGGCTGACACTGAAGCTTTCTTT.

The V gene is TRBV5-4, the J gene TRBJ2-1, with TRBD2 matching 11 bases. Germline CDR1 and CDR2: SGHNT and YYREEE (reference sequence). The ends lost 4 bases at V and 3 bases at J; junction bases unmatched: 6. This CDR3 has 16 amino acids. As DNA, the CDR3 is TGTGCCAGCAGCCCAACTAGCGGGGGACTCTACAATGAGCAGTTCTTC. This codes for CASSPTSGGLYNEQFF.

For the CDR3, the DNA is TGTGCCAGCACCTCACCCGGGGAAAGAGTAAAAAACATTCAGTACTTC. Translated, it gives CASTSPGERVKNIQYF. V is TRBV28 and J is TRBJ2-4; maybe TRBD2 (5 bases). The CDR3 has 16 residues. The germline V gene encodes CDR1 MDHEN and CDR2 SYDVKM. Deletions cut 7 bases from V and 4 bases from J, with 20 bases between.

This sequence joins TRBV2 and TRBJ2-1, with D perhaps matching TRBD1 (6 bases). The CDR3 length is 15 residues. Germline V gene sequence: CDR1 SNHLY, CDR2 FYNNEI. V lost 6 bases and J 6 bases, leaving 18 bases between the germline ends. The CDR3 DNA follows: TGTGCCAGCAGCTTCACAGGGAGTCGGGCCAATGAGCAGTTCTTC. Translated, it gives CASSFTGSRANEQFF.

This chain joins TRBV7-9 and TRBJ2-5; tentative D call: TRBD1 (5 bases). Trimming removed 6 bases from V and 4 bases from J, with 9 bases in between. This CDR3 spans 12 amino acids. CDR1 and CDR2 (germline): SEHNR, FQNEAQ (reference sequence). This CDR3 reads CASRRGAETQYF. In DNA form, the CDR3 reads TGTGCCAGCAGAAGGGGCGCAGAGACCCAGTACTTC.

The chain combines TRBV18 with TRBJ1-2; tentative D call: TRBD1 (5 bases). CDR1 is KGHSH and CDR2 is LQKENI in the germline V gene. CDR3 length: 14 amino acids. V lost 4 bases and J 6 bases, leaving 15 bases between the germline ends. The CDR3 loop is CASSQGAPYDGYTF. As DNA, the CDR3 is TGTGCCAGCTCACAAGGGGCTCCGTATGATGGCTACACCTTC.